These T cell receptor beta chains were read from a single sample in a study of spatial heterogeneity in lung cancer. TCRdb reprocessed the 5' RACE reads with MiXCR, giving one entry per CDR3 protein. Among tens of thousands of distinct CDR3 sequences listed, about a fifth were seen once. The sample consisted of PBMCs, taken at surgery. The source of these receptors is a male donor with early-stage non-small cell lung cancer. The CDR3 runs from the conserved cysteine through the conserved F or W. Each record gives: clone size, J gene, V gene, D gene, CDR3 DNA, CDR3 protein. The D gene is left open where the match is weak. Some rows have no size entry. The others give once, few or many, or a class for an expanded clone.

size: few; J: TRBJ2-3; V: TRBV12-3/TRBV12-4; D: .; DNA: TGTGCCAGCAGCCGCTTAGATACGCAGTATTTT; CDR3: CASSRLDTQYF
size: .; J: TRBJ2-2; V: TRBV11-2; D: .; DNA: TGTGCCAGCAGCTTCGACACAGCCAACACCGGGGAGCTGTTTTTT; CDR3: CASSFDTANTGELFF
size: .; J: TRBJ1-2; V: TRBV27; D: .; DNA: TGTGCCAGCAGTTCCCAGGGGAATGGCTACACCTTC; CDR3: CASSSQGNGYTF
size: few; J: TRBJ1-1; V: TRBV3-1; D: .; DNA: TGTGCCAGCAGCCATCCTTCTGGGGCTTTCTTT; CDR3: CASSHPSGAFF
size: few; J: TRBJ1-4; V: TRBV11-2; D: .; DNA: TGTGCCAGCAGCAGGTTGGAGGGGGGCGCGAGGCCTGAAAAACTGTTTTTT; CDR3: CASSRLEGGARPEKLFF
size: .; J: TRBJ2-1; V: TRBV4-3; D: TRBD2; DNA: TGCGCCAGCAGCCAAGAAGCGGGGGGCAACTACAATGAGCAGTTCTTC; CDR3: CASSQEAGGNYNEQFF
size: many; J: TRBJ1-5; V: TRBV28; D: TRBD1; DNA: TGTGCCAGCAGTTTACTGGACAGGAGAAGCAATCAGCCCCAGCATTTT; CDR3: CASSLLDRRSNQPQHF
size: .; J: TRBJ2-4; V: TRBV27; D: .; DNA: TGTGCCAGCAGTCCGATGGACAAAGCCAAAAACATTCAGTACTTC; CDR3: CASSPMDKAKNIQYF
size: .; J: TRBJ2-2; V: TRBV12-3/TRBV12-4; D: .; DNA: TGTGCCAGCAGTTTCGGTCCGACCGGGGAGCTGTTTTTT; CDR3: CASSFGPTGELFF
size: few; J: TRBJ1-6; V: TRBV15; D: TRBD1; DNA: TGTGCCACCAGCAGTTCACAGGGGGCGCGCTCCTATAATTCACCCCTCCACTTT; CDR3: CATSSSQGARSYNSPLHF
size: .; J: TRBJ2-3; V: TRBV7-9; D: .; DNA: TGTGCCAGCACCCCAGCGGGCCCAGATACGCAGTATTTT; CDR3: CASTPAGPDTQYF
size: .; J: TRBJ2-5; V: TRBV18; D: .; DNA: TGTGCCAGCTCACCACCTCAGGGCAGATGGAAAGAGACCCAGTACTTC; CDR3: CASSPPQGRWKETQYF
size: few; J: TRBJ1-2; V: TRBV2; D: .; DNA: TGTGCCAGCAGTGGCGAGGGTTTGGGCTATGGCTACACCTTC; CDR3: CASSGEGLGYGYTF
size: many; J: TRBJ1-5; V: TRBV12-3/TRBV12-4; D: .; DNA: TGTGCCAGCAGTCCTCAAACAGGTTCACATAGCAATCAGCCCCAGCATTTT; CDR3: CASSPQTGSHSNQPQHF
size: few; J: TRBJ1-2; V: TRBV28; D: TRBD1; DNA: TGTGCCAGCAGTTTATCAGGGGGCCCAATCTATGGCTACACCTTC; CDR3: CASSLSGGPIYGYTF
size: few; J: TRBJ2-5; V: TRBV12-3/TRBV12-4; D: TRBD1; DNA: TGTGCCAGCAGCCGCGGACAGGCCCAAGAGACCCAGTACTTC; CDR3: CASSRGQAQETQYF
size: .; J: TRBJ1-6; V: TRBV29-1; D: .; DNA: TGCAGCGCCCAGGGGAATGAGGATTCACCCCTCCACTTT; CDR3: CSAQGNEDSPLHF
size: few; J: TRBJ2-2; V: TRBV6-1; D: TRBD2; DNA: TGTGCCACCCAGGGCCTAGCGGGATATACTAACACCGGGGAGCTGTTTTTT; CDR3: CATQGLAGYTNTGELFF
size: .; J: TRBJ2-4; V: TRBV7-9; D: .; DNA: TGTGCCAGCAGCTTCCTTGGACTCGGCGAGGTCAAAAACATTCAGTACTTC; CDR3: CASSFLGLGEVKNIQYF
size: few; J: TRBJ1-6; V: TRBV4-3; D: .; DNA: TGCGCCAGCAGCCAATTGTCTAATTCACCCCTCCACTTT; CDR3: CASSQLSNSPLHF
size: .; J: TRBJ2-2; V: TRBV18; D: .; DNA: TGTGCCAGCTCACCAGCGGTCCCTGGGAACACCGGGGAGCTGTTTTTT; CDR3: CASSPAVPGNTGELFF
size: few; J: TRBJ2-7; V: TRBV11-1; D: .; DNA: TGTGCCAGCAGCATGGCCCGGCAGTACGAGCAGTACTTC; CDR3: CASSMARQYEQYF
size: many; J: TRBJ2-7; V: TRBV20-1; D: TRBD2; DNA: TGCAGTGCGTCGACTAGCGGGACCTACGAGCAGTACTTC; CDR3: CSASTSGTYEQYF
size: many; J: TRBJ2-2; V: TRBV19; D: .; DNA: TGTGCCAGTAAGGGCGGACAGAACATCGGGGAGCTGTTTTTT; CDR3: CASKGGQNIGELFF
size: .; J: TRBJ2-7; V: TRBV28; D: TRBD2; DNA: TGTGCCAGCAGTCCGGGACTAGCGGGAGTCGAGCAGTACTTC; CDR3: CASSPGLAGVEQYF
size: .; J: TRBJ2-7; V: TRBV6-2/TRBV6-3; D: TRBD2; DNA: TGTGCCAGTAGCGGGGGGAACTACGAGCAGTACTTC; CDR3: CASSGGNYEQYF
size: .; J: TRBJ1-1; V: TRBV27; D: .; DNA: TGTGCCAGCAGTCCCATGGGACCAATGAACACTGAAGCTTTCTTT; CDR3: CASSPMGPMNTEAFF
size: .; J: TRBJ2-5; V: TRBV18; D: .; DNA: TGTGCCAGCTCATCCCTATCGGACTCCCAAGAGACCCAGTACTTC; CDR3: CASSSLSDSQETQYF
size: .; J: TRBJ2-5; V: TRBV5-1; D: TRBD2; DNA: TGCGCCAGCAGCCCGGGACTAGCGGAATCCCAAGAGACCCAGTACTTC; CDR3: CASSPGLAESQETQYF